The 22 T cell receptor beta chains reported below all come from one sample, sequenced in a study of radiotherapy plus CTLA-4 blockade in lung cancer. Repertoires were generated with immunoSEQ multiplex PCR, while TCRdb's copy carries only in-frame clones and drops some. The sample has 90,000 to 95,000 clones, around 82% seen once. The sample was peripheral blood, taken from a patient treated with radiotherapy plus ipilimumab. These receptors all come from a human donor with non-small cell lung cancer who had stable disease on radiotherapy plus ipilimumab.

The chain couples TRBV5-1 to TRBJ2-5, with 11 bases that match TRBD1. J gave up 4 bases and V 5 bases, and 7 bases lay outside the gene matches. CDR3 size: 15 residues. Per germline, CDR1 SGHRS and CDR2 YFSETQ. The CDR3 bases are TGCGCCAGCAGGACCGGGACAGGGGGAGGAGAGACCCAGTACTTC. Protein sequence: CASRTGTGGGETQYF.

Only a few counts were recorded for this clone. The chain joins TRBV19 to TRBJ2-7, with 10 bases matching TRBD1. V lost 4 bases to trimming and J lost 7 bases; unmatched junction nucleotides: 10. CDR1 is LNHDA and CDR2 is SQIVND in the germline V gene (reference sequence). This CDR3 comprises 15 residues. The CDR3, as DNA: TGTGCCAGTAGTAGCACCGGGACAGGGGCCGGGGAGCAGTACTTC. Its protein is CASSSTGTGAGEQYF.

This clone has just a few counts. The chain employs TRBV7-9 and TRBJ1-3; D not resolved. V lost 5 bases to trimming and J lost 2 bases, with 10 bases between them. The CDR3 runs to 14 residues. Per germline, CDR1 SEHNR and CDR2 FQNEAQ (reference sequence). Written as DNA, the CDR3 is TGTGCCAGCAGCCAGGACTGGCCTGGAAACACCATATATTTT. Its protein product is CASSQDWPGNTIYF. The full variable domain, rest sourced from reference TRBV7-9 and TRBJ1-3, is DTGVSQNPRHKITKRGQNVTFRCDPISEHNRLYWYRQTLGQGPEFLTYFQNEAQLEKSRLLSDRFSAERPKGSFSTLEIQRTEQGDSAMYLCASSQDWPGNTIYFGEGSWLTVV.

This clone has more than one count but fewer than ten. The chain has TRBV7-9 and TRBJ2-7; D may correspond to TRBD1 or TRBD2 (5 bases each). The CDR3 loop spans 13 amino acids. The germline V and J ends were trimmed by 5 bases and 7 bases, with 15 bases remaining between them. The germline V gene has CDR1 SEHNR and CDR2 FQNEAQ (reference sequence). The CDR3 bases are TGTGCCAGCAGCCTCGGGGACCTTATTGAGCAGTACTTC. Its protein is CASSLGDLIEQYF.

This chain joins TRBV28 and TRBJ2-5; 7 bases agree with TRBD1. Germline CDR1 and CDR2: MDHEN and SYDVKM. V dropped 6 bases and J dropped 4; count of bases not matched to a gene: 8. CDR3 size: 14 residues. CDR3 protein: CASSPKTGRETQYF. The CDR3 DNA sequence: TGTGCCAGCAGCCCCAAGACAGGGAGAGAGACCCAGTACTTC.

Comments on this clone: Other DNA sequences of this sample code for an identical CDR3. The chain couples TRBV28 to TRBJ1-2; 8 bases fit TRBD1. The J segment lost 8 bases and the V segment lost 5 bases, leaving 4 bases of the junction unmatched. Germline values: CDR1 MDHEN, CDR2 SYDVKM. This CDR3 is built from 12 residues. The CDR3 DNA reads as TGTGCCAGCAGTCTGACAGGGGTCGGCTACACCTTC. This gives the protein CASSLTGVGYTF.

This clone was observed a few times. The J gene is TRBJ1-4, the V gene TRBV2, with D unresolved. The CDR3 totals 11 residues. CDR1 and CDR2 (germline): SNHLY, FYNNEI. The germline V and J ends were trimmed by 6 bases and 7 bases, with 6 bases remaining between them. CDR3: CASRQSEKLFF. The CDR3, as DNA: TGTGCCAGCAGACAGTCTGAAAAACTGTTTTTT.

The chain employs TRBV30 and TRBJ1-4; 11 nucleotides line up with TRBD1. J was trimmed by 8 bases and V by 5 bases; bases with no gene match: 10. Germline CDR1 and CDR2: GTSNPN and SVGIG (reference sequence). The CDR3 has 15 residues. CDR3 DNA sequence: TGTGCCTGGCGGACAGGGGGCGGAATTCGGGAAAAACTGTTTTTT. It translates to CAWRTGGGIREKLFF.

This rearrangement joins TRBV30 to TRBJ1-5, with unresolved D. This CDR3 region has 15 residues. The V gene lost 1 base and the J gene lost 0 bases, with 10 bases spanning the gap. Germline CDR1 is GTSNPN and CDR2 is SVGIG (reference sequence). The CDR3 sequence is CAWSDRPVSNQPQHF. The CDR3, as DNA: TGTGCCTGGAGTGATAGGCCCGTTAGCAATCAGCCCCAGCATTTT.

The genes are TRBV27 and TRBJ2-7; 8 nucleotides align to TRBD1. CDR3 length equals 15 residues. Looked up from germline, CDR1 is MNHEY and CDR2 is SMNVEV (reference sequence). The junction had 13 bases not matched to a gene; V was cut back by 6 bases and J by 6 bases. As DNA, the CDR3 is TGTGCCAGCAGCCCCTCCCGGGACAGGACCCGCGAGCAGTACTTC. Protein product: CASSPSRDRTREQYF.

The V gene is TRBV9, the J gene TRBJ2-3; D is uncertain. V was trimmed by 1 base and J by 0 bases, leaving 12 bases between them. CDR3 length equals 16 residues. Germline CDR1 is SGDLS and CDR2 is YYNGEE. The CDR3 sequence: CASSVNPVPSTDTQYF. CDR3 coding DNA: TGTGCCAGCAGCGTAAATCCCGTTCCTAGCACAGATACGCAGTATTTT.

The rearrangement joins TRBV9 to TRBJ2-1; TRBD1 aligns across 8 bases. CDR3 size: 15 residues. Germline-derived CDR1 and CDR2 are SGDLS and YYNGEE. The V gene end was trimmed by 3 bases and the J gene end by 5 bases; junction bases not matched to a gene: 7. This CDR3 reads CASSATGVPHNEQFF. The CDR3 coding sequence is TGTGCCAGCAGCGCGACAGGGGTGCCCCACAATGAGCAGTTCTTC.

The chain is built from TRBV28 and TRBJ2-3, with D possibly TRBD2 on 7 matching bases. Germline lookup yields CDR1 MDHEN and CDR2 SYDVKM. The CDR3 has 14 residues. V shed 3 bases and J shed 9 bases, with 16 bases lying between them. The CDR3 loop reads CASSFGGPRVTQYF. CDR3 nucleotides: TGTGCCAGCAGTTTCGGGGGGCCGCGTGTAACGCAGTATTTT.

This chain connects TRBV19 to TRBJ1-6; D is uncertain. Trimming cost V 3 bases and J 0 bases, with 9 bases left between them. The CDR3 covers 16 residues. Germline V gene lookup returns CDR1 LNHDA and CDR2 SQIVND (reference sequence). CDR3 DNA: TGTGCCAGTAGTATTGGGAGACCCTCCTATAATTCACCCCTCCACTTT. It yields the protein CASSIGRPSYNSPLHF.

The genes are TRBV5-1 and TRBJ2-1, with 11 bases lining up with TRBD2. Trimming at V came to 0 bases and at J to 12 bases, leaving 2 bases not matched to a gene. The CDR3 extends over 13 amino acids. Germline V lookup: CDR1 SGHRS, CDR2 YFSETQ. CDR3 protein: CASSLALAGGQFF. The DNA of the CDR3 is TGCGCCAGCAGCTTGGCCCTAGCGGGAGGGCAGTTCTTC.

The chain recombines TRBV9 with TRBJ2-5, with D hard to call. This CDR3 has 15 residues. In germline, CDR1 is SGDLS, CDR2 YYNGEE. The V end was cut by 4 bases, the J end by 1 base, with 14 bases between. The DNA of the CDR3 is TGTGCCAGCAGCCCGCAGGTGGGCCTCCAAGAGACCCAGTACTTC. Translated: CASSPQVGLQETQYF.

The CDR3 protein is CASSPRGRAGANVLTF. Written as DNA, the CDR3 is TGTGCCAGCAGCCCCAGGGGGCGCGCTGGGGCCAACGTCCTGACTTTC. The chain combines TRBV9 with TRBJ2-6, with TRBD1 identical over 8 bases. The ends lost 4 bases at V and 2 bases at J; junction bases unmatched: 5. CDR3 length: 16 residues. Germline-derived CDR1 and CDR2 are SGDLS and YYNGEE.

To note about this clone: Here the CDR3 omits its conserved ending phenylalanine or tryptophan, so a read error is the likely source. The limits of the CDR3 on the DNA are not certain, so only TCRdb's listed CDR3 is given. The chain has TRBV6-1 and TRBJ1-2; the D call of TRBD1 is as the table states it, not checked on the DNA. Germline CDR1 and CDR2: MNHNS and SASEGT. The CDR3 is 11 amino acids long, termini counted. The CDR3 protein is CASSSIYGTII.

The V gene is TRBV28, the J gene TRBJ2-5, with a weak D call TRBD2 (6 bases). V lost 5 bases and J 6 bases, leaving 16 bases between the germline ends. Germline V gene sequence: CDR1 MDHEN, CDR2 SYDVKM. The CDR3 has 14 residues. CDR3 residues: CASSPGGSLKTQYF. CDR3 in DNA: TGTGCCAGCAGTCCCGGGGGTAGCCTTAAGACCCAGTACTTC.

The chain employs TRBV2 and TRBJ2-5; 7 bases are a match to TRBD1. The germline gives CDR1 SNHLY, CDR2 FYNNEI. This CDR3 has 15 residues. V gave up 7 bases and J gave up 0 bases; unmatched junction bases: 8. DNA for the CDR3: TGTGCCAGCATACTCCGGGACAGCTACCAAGAGACCCAGTACTTC. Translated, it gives CASILRDSYQETQYF.

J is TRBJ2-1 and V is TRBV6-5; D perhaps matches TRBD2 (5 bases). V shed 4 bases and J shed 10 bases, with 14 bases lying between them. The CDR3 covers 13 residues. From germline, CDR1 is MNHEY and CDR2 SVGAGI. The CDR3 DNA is TGTGCCAGCAGTTCTCTTACTAGTAACGAGCAGTTCTTC. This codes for CASSSLTSNEQFF.

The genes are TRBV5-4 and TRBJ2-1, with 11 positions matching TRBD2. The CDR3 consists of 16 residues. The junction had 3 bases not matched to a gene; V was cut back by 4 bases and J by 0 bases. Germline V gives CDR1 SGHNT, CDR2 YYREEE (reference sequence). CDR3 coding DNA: TGTGCCAGCAGCCCAACTAGCGGGAGCTCCTACAATGAGCAGTTCTTC. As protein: CASSPTSGSSYNEQFF. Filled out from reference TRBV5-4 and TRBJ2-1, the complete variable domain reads ETGVTQSPTHLIKTRGQQVTLRCSSQSGHNTVSWYQQALGQGPQFIFQYYREEENGRGNFPPRFSGLQFPNYSSELNVNALELDDSALYLCASSPTSGSSYNEQFFGPGTRLTVL.